This TCR beta chain was found in a study of T cells in Graves' hyperthyroidism and ophthalmopathy. Study results and caveats: In blood, most of the thyroid clonotypes expanded above 0.001 were also present.

CDR3 length: 13 residues. Germline V gene sequence: CDR1 SQVTM, CDR2 ANQGSEA. V was cut by 3 bases and J by 1 base, with 9 bases left in between. Newly diagnosed patients aged 18 to 65 had hyperthyroidism of under 2 months' duration. This clonotype was seen repeatedly, ten times or more. Its antigen remains unidentified. From RNA transcripts, TCR beta CDR3 regions were amplified. An initial round of RT-PCR targeting the TCR CDR3 relied on the HTBI primer set. TCRdb fed the multiplex PCR reads into MiXCR, producing one record per CDR3 protein. The sample yields about 270,000 distinct CDR3 sequences, 20% to 25% seen once.

The chain recombines TRBV29-1 with TRBJ1-1, with D possibly matching TRBD1 (6 bases). The sequence was collected from a man aged 35 to 55 with Graves' hyperthyroidism that later progressed to Graves' ophthalmopathy. The sequencing input was blood. CDR3 residues: CSVERQENTEAFF. The CDR3 region has the DNA TGCAGCGTTGAGAGACAGGAGAACACTGAAGCTTTCTTT.